These 20 T cell receptor beta chains originate from one sample sequenced in a study of cytomegalovirus exposure and HLA in healthy donors. The PCR contained 60 Vbeta and 13 Jbeta primers. Clones were read by immunoSEQ multiplex PCR, and TCRdb kept only the in-frame ones, dropping some. The sample data list approximately 110,000 clones. The source material was PBMCs. The source of these receptors is a man aged 18 to 35 in good health and CMV-seronegative.

The chain couples TRBV19 to TRBJ1-3; D is unresolved. Germline V gene sequence: CDR1 LNHDA, CDR2 SQIVND (reference sequence). The CDR3 covers 16 residues. V was clipped by 6 bases and J by 0 bases, with 15 bases between them. The CDR3 reads CASRGFGGYSGNTIYF. Written as DNA, the CDR3 is TGTGCCAGTAGAGGGTTTGGAGGATACTCTGGAAACACCATATATTTT.

The chain recombines TRBV18 with TRBJ1-2; maybe TRBD1 (5 bases). CDR3 length: 15 residues. Germline lookup yields CDR1 KGHSH and CDR2 LQKENI. Between the trimmed V and J ends, which lost 2 bases and 5 bases, there was a span of 15 bases. The CDR3 bases are TGTGCCAGCTCACCAATTCCCCTAGGGGAATATGGCTACACCTTC. This sequence encodes CASSPIPLGEYGYTF. Complete variable domain (other parts from reference TRBV18 and TRBJ1-2): NAGVMQNPRHLVRRRGQEARLRCSPMKGHSHVYWYRQLPEEGLKFMVYLQKENIIDESGMPKERFSAEFPKEGPSILRIQQVVRGDSAAYFCASSPIPLGEYGYTFGSGTRLTVV.

V and J are TRBV2 and TRBJ2-7; D remains ambiguous. The CDR3 is 13 residues long. V lost 4 bases, J lost 4 bases, and 11 bases lay in between. Germline V gives CDR1 SNHLY, CDR2 FYNNEI. The CDR3 sequence: CASSGTLEYEQYF. CDR3 in DNA: TGTGCCAGCAGTGGTACGCTAGAATACGAGCAGTACTTC.

The chain carries TRBV15 and TRBJ2-7; D gene uncertain. Germline V CDR1 and CDR2: LNHNV, YYDKDF (reference sequence). Between the trimmed V and J ends, which lost 8 bases and 3 bases, there was a span of 11 bases. This CDR3 is 12 amino acids long. CDR3 in DNA: TGTGCCACCGGGCAGAATAACTACGAGCAGTACTTC. Amino acid sequence: CATGQNNYEQYF.

This chain connects TRBV29-1 to TRBJ2-5, with TRBD2 as a possible D gene (7 bases). Trimming removed 6 bases at V and 4 bases at J, with 18 bases between. The CDR3 covers 14 residues. Germline-derived CDR1 and CDR2 are SQVTM and ANQGSEA. DNA for the CDR3: TGCAGCGTCACCCTTGGGGGGGCCCGAGAGACCCAGTACTTC. Protein product: CSVTLGGARETQYF.

The chain links TRBV6-5 to TRBJ2-7; TRBD1 agrees at 10 bases. Germline loops: CDR1 MNHEY, CDR2 SVGAGI. This CDR3 comprises 14 residues. The junction had 6 bases not matched to a gene; V was cut back by 6 bases and J by 4 bases. The DNA for the CDR3 is TGTGCCAGCAGACTTGACAGGGGGCTATACGAGCAGTACTTC. This translates into CASRLDRGLYEQYF.

The DNA for the CDR3 is TGCGCCAGCAGCTTGAGAGGAGATGACTCCTACAATGAGCAGTTCTTC. It is translated as CASSLRGDDSYNEQFF. The chain carries TRBV5-1 and TRBJ2-1, with D unclear. From germline, CDR1 is SGHRS and CDR2 YFSETQ. V was trimmed by 1 base and J by 0 bases, leaving 11 bases between them. This CDR3 comprises 16 residues.

The chain uses TRBV19 and TRBJ1-1; 9 nucleotides agree with TRBD1. V dropped 1 base and J dropped 0; count of bases not matched to a gene: 3. The CDR3 totals 16 residues. The germline gives CDR1 LNHDA, CDR2 SQIVND (reference sequence). The CDR3 DNA follows: TGTGCCAGTAGTATAGGGGGGACAGGGTTGAACACTGAAGCTTTCTTT. Its translation: CASSIGGTGLNTEAFF.

The chain couples TRBV5-4 to TRBJ2-3; 7 bases map to TRBD1. Germline CDR1 SGHNT, CDR2 YYREEE (reference sequence). Unmatched junction bases numbered 1, after V lost 2 bases and J lost 4 bases. This CDR3 is built from 13 residues. The CDR3 protein is CASSFGTADTQYF. Written as DNA, the CDR3 is TGTGCCAGCAGCTTTGGGACAGCAGATACGCAGTATTTT.

This chain joins TRBV7-9 and TRBJ1-1; TRBD1 aligns across 7 bases. The germline V gene encodes CDR1 SEHNR and CDR2 FQNEAQ (reference sequence). V shed 8 bases, J shed 0 bases, and the junction held 6 bases outside the gene matches. There are 14 residues in the CDR3. In DNA, the CDR3 is TGTGCCAGCCCCCGAGGGGGCTTGAACACTGAAGCTTTCTTT. It is translated as CASPRGGLNTEAFF.

The chain employs TRBV7-9 and TRBJ1-5; no clear D. The CDR3 has 14 amino acids. Germline V CDR1 and CDR2: SEHNR, FQNEAQ (reference sequence). Between the trimmed V and J ends, which lost 1 base and 4 bases, there was a span of 8 bases. The CDR3 nucleotides read TGTGCCAGCAGCTTAGGGGCAGTAAATCAGCCCCAGCATTTT. Its translation: CASSLGAVNQPQHF.

J is TRBJ2-7 and V is TRBV10-3; D ambiguous. This CDR3 comprises 11 residues. Trimming took off 3 bases at V and 12 bases at J, with 12 bases between the two ends. Germline V gene data show CDR1 as ENHRY and CDR2 as SYGVKD. The CDR3 DNA is TGTGCCATCAGTGATTTTAGGAGAGGGTACTTC. It codes for CAISDFRRGYF.

This sequence joins TRBV5-1 and TRBJ1-1, with 7 bases aligning to TRBD1. V was pared by 4 bases and J by 3 bases, with 9 bases of the junction left unmatched. This CDR3 is built from 15 residues. Per the germline V gene, CDR1 is SGHRS and CDR2 is YFSETQ. CDR3 in DNA: TGCGCCAGCAGCGATCCGACAAGGGGGCACACTGAAGCTTTCTTT. Translating it yields CASSDPTRGHTEAFF.

The J gene is TRBJ1-5, the V gene TRBV19, with 8 nucleotides matching TRBD1. V gave up 5 bases and J gave up 10 bases; unmatched junction bases: 13. Germline CDR1 is LNHDA and CDR2 is SQIVND (reference sequence). This CDR3 is built from 15 residues. CDR3 bases: TGTGCCAGTAGTCCCCCCAGCAGGGGGCATAGACCCCAGCATTTT. Translating it yields CASSPPSRGHRPQHF.

This sequence joins TRBV6-1 and TRBJ1-2; 7 bases map to TRBD1. Trimming cost V 2 bases and J 0 bases; bases outside gene matches: 0. The CDR3 sequence is 14 residues long. Germline lookup yields CDR1 MNHNS and CDR2 SASEGT. The CDR3 is CASSEQGANYGYTF. In DNA, the CDR3 is TGTGCCAGCAGTGAACAGGGGGCTAACTATGGCTACACCTTC.

J is TRBJ2-5 and V is TRBV14; 7 nucleotides agree with TRBD1. V trimming: 5 bases; J trimming: 4 bases; junction bases outside the gene matches: 10. The CDR3 runs to 15 residues. Germline V gene sequence: CDR1 SGHDN, CDR2 FVKESK. As DNA, the CDR3 is TGTGCCAGCAGCAAGATACAGGGGACGGGAGAGACCCAGTACTTC. Its translation: CASSKIQGTGETQYF.

The rearrangement uses TRBV29-1 and TRBJ2-7; 8 positions match TRBD2. The ends lost 3 bases at V and 7 bases at J; junction bases unmatched: 14. Germline V gives CDR1 SQVTM, CDR2 ANQGSEA. The CDR3 totals 15 residues. The CDR3 spells CSVDYGTRPPGEQYF. The DNA of the CDR3 is TGCAGCGTTGACTATGGGACTAGACCACCGGGGGAGCAGTACTTC.

The rearrangement joins TRBV6-1 to TRBJ2-7; 9 nucleotides line up with TRBD2. The CDR3 is 15 amino acids. The trim removed 1 base at V and 3 bases at J, leaving 4 bases unmatched. CDR1 is MNHNS and CDR2 is SASEGT in the germline V gene. The CDR3: CASSEGTSEFYEQYF. In DNA, the CDR3 is TGTGCCAGCAGTGAAGGGACTAGCGAGTTCTACGAGCAGTACTTC.

The chain carries TRBV30 and TRBJ1-5; D is possibly TRBD1 (6 bases). CDR1 is GTSNPN, CDR2 SVGIG, per germline (reference sequence). This CDR3 contains 16 residues. V was pared by 1 base and J by 6 bases, with 19 bases between. This chain's CDR3 is CAWSGGPGDLGQPQHF. CDR3 nucleotide sequence: TGTGCCTGGAGTGGAGGGCCAGGGGACCTCGGTCAGCCCCAGCATTTT.

The genes are TRBV5-4 and TRBJ2-2, with 11 bases lining up with TRBD1. With 0 bases clipped from V and 7 bases from J, the junction kept 8 bases outside the gene matches. The length of the CDR3 is 17 residues. Germline loops: CDR1 SGHNT, CDR2 YYREEE (reference sequence). CDR3 DNA sequence: TGTGCCAGCAGCTTGGGATTGGACAGGGGGCAAGGCGGGGAGCTGTTTTTT. It translates to CASSLGLDRGQGGELFF.